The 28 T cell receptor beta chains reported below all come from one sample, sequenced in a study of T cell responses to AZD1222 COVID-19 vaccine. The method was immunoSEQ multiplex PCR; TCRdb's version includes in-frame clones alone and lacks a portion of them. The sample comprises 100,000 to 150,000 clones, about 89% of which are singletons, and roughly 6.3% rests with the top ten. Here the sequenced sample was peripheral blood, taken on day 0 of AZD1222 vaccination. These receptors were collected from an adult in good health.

The CDR3 DNA sequence: TGTGCCATCAGCTTCAGTGACTACGAGCAGTACTTC. Encoded protein: CAISFSDYEQYF. The gene calls are TRBV10-3 and TRBJ2-7; D is undetermined. The CDR3 spans 12 residues. Germline CDR1 is ENHRY and CDR2 is SYGVKD. V was shortened by 6 bases and J by 3 bases, with 9 bases between the two germline ends.

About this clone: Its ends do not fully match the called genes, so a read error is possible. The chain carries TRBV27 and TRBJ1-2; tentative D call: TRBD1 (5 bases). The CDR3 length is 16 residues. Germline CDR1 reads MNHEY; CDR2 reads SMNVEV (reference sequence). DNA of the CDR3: TGTGCCAGCAGTAGGTCGGGGCCGACAACTAATTATGGCTACACCTTC. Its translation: CASSRSGPTTNYGYTF.

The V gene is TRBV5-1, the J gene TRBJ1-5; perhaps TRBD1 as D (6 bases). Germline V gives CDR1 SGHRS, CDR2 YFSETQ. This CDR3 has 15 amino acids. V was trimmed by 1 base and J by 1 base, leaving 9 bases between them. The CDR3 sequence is CASSLTGLSNQPQHF. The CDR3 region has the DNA TGCGCCAGCAGCTTGACAGGGCTAAGCAATCAGCCCCAGCATTTT.

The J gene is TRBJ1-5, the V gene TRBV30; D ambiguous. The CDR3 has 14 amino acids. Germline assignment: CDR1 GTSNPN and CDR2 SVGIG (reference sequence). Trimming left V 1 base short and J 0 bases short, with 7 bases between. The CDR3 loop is CAWSGNLSNQPQHF. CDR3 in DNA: TGTGCCTGGAGTGGAAACCTTAGCAATCAGCCCCAGCATTTT.

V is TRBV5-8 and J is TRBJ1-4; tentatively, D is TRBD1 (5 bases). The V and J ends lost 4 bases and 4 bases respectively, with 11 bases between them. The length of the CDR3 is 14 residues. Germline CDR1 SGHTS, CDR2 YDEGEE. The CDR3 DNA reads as TGTGCCAGCAGCCCCGGGACGGATAATGAAAAACTGTTTTTT. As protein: CASSPGTDNEKLFF.

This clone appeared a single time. CDR3 region: CASSPALGTGGRYTEAFF. The CDR3 DNA follows: TGTGCCAGCAGTCCTGCCCTCGGGACAGGGGGTAGGTACACTGAAGCTTTCTTT. The genes are TRBV6-6 and TRBJ1-1, with TRBD1 matching 11 bases. CDR1 and CDR2 (germline): MNHNY, SVGAGI (reference sequence). This CDR3 contains 18 residues. V gave up 5 bases and J gave up 3 bases; unmatched junction bases: 14.

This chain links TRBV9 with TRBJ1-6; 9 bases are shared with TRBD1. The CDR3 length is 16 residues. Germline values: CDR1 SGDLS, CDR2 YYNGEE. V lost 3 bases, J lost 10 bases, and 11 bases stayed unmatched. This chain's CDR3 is CASSASGQGGYSPLHF. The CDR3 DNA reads TGTGCCAGCAGCGCGTCGGGACAGGGAGGCTACTCACCCCTCCACTTT.

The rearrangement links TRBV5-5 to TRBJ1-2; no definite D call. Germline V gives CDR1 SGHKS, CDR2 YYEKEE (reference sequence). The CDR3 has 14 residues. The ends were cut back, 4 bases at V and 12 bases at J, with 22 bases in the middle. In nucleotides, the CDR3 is TGTGCCAGCAGCCCCCTACGATACGGGCTGGTCGACACCTTC. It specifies CASSPLRYGLVDTF.

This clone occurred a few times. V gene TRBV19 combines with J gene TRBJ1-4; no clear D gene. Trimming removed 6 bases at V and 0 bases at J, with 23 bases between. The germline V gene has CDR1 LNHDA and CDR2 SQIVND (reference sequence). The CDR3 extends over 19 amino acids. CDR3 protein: CASRGVTGSLWSTNEKLFF. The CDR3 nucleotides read TGTGCCAGTAGGGGAGTTACGGGGAGTTTGTGGTCAACTAATGAAAAACTGTTTTTT. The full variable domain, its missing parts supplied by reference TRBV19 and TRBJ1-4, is DGGITQSPKYLFRKEGQNVTLSCEQNLNHDAMYWYRQDPGQGLRLIYYSQIVNDFQKGDIAEGYSVSREKKESFPLTVTSAQKNPTAFYLCASRGVTGSLWSTNEKLFFGSGTQLSVL.

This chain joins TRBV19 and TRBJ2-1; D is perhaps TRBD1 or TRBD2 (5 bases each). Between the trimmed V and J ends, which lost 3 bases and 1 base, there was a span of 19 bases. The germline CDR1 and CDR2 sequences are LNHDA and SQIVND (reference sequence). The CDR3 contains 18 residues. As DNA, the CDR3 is TGTGCCAGTAGTATCCCCTTGCAAGGGGCGGGTTCCTACAATGAGCAGTTCTTC. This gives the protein CASSIPLQGAGSYNEQFF.

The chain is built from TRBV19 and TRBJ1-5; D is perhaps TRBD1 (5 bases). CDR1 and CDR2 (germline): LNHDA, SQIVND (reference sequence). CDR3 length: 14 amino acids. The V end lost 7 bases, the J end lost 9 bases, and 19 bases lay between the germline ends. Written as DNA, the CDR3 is TGTGCCAGTAATCGAGGCGGGCAGGGAAGGCCCCAGCATTTT. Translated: CASNRGGQGRPQHF.

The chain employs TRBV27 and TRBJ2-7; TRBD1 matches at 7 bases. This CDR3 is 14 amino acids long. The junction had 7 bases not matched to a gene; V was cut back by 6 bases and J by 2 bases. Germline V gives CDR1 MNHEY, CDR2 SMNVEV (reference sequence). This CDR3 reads CASRTTGLAYEQYF. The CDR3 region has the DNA TGTGCCAGCAGAACGACAGGGTTGGCCTACGAGCAGTACTTC.

CDR3 in amino acids: CASSLLESKLFF. The CDR3 nucleotides read TGTGCCAGCAGTTTGTTGGAATCAAAACTGTTTTTT. The rearrangement links TRBV12-3 or TRBV12-4 to TRBJ1-4; D remains ambiguous. V lost 3 bases and J 10 bases, leaving 9 bases between the germline ends. The CDR3 consists of 12 residues.

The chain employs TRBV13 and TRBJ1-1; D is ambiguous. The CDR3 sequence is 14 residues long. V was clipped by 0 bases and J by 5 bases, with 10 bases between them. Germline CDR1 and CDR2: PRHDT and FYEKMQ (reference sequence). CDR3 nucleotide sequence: TGTGCCAGCAGCTTAGGAAAGTATGGGACTGAAGCTTTCTTT. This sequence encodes CASSLGKYGTEAFF.

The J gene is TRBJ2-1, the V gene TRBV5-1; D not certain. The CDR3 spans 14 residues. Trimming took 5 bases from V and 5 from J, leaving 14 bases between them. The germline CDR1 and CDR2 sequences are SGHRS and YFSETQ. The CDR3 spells CASSQPGFNNEQFF. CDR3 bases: TGCGCCAGCAGTCAGCCAGGCTTTAACAATGAGCAGTTCTTC.

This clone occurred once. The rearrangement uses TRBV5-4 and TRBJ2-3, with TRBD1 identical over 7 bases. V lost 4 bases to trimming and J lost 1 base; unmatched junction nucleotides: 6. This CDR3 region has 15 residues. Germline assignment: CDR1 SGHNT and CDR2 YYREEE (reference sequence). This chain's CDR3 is CASSKGGIGTDTQYF. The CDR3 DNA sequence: TGTGCCAGCAGCAAAGGGGGCATTGGCACAGATACGCAGTATTTT. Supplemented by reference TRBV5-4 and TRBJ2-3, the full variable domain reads ETGVTQSPTHLIKTRGQQVTLRCSSQSGHNTVSWYQQALGQGPQFIFQYYREEENGRGNFPPRFSGLQFPNYSSELNVNALELDDSALYLCASSKGGIGTDTQYFGPGTRLTVL.

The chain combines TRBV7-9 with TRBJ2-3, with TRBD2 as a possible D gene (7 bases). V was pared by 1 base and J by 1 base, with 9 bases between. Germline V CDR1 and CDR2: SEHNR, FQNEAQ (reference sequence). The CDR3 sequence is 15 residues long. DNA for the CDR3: TGTGCCAGCAGCTTAGGGGAGGGGGGCACAGATACGCAGTATTTT. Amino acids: CASSLGEGGTDTQYF.

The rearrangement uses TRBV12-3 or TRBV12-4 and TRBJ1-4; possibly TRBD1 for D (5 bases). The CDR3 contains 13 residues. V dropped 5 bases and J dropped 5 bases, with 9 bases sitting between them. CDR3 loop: CASSARQNEKLFF. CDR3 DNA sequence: TGTGCCAGCAGTGCCCGACAGAATGAAAAACTGTTTTTT.

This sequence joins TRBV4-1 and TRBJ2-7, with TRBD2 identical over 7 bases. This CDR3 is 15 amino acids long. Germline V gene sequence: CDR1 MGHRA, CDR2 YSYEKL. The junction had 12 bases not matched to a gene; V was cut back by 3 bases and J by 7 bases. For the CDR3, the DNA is TGCGCCAGCAGCCATCCGACAGCGGGGCCGGGAGAGCAGTACTTC. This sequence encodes CASSHPTAGPGEQYF.

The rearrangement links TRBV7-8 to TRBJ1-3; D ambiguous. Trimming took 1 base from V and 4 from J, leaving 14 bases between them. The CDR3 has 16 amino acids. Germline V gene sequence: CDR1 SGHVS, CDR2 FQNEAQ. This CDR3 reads CASSLGLWLSGNTIYF. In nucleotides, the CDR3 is TGTGCCAGCAGCTTAGGGTTGTGGCTTTCGGGAAACACCATATATTTT.

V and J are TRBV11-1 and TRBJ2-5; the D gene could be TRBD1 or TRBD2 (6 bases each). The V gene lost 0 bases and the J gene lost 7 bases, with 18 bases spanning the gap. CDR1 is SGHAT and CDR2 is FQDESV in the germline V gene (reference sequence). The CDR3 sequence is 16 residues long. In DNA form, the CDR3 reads TGTGCCAGCAGCTTAGCCGGAGCTGGGGGGCTCGGGACCCAGTACTTC. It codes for CASSLAGAGGLGTQYF.

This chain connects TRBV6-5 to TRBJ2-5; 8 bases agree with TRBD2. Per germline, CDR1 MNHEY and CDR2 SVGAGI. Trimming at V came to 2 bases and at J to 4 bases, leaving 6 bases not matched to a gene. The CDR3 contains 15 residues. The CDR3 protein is CASSYNGGGRETQYF. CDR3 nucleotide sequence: TGTGCCAGCAGTTACAATGGCGGGGGGCGAGAGACCCAGTACTTC.

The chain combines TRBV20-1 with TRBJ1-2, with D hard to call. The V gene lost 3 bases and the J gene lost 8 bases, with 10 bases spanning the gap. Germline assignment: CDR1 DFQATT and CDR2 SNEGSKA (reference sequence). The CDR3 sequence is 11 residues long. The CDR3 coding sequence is TGCAGTGCTAGTTCTGCGGTAGGCTACACCTTC. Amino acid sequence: CSASSAVGYTF.

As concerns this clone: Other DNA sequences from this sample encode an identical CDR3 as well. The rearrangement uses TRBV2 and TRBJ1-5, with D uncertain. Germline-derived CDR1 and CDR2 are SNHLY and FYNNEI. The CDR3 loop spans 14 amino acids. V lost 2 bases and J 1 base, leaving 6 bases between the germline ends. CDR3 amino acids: CASSERVSNQPQHF. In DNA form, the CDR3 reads TGTGCCAGCAGTGAAAGAGTGAGCAATCAGCCCCAGCATTTT.

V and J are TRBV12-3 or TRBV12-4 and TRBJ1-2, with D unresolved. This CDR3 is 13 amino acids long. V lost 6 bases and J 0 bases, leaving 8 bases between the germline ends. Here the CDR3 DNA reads TGTGCCAGCAGCCACGGCCCTAACTATGGCTACACCTTC. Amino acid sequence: CASSHGPNYGYTF.

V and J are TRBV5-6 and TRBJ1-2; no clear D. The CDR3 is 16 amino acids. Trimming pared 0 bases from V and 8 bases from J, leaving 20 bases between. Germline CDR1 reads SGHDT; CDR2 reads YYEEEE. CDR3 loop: CASSLEARGWVFGYTF. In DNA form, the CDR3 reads TGTGCCAGCAGCTTGGAAGCCCGGGGTTGGGTGTTCGGCTACACCTTC.

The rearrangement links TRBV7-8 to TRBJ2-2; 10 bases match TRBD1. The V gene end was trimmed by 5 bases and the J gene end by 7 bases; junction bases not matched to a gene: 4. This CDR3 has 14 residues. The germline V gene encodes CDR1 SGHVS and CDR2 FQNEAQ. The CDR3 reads CASSQGQGNGELFF. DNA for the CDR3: TGTGCCAGCAGCCAGGGACAGGGGAACGGGGAGCTGTTTTTT. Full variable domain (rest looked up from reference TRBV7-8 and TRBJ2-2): GAGVSQSPRYKVAKRGQDVALRCDPISGHVSLFWYQQALGQGPEFLTYFQNEAQLDKSGLPSDRFFAERPEGSVSTLKIQRTQQEDSAVYLCASSQGQGNGELFFGEGSRLTVL.

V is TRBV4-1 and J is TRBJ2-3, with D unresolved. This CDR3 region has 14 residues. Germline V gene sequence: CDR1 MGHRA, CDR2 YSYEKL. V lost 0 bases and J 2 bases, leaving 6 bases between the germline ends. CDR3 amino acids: CASSQDRFTDTQYF. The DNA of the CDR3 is TGCGCCAGCAGCCAAGATCGTTTCACAGATACGCAGTATTTT.